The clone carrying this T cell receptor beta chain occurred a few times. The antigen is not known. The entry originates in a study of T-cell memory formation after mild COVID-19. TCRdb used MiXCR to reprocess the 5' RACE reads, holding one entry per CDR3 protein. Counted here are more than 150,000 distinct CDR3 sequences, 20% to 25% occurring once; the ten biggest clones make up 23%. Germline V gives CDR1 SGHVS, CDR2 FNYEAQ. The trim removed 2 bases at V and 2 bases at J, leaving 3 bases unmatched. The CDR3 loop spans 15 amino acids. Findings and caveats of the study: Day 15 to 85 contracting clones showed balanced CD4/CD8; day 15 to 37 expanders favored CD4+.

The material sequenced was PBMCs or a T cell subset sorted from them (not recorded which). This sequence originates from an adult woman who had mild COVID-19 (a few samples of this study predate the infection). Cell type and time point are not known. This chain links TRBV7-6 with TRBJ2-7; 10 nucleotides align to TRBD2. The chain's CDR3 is CASSLLAGATYEQYF. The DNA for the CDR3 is TGTGCCAGCAGCTTACTAGCGGGAGCTACCTACGAGCAGTACTTC.